This T cell receptor (beta chain) is drawn from a study of T cell repertoires in cytomegalovirus infection (dated by TCRdb to the late 2010s). Concerning the study at large: The peptide stimulations were aimed at well-studied HLA-B-restricted epitopes as well as recently identified HLA-C-restricted CMV epitopes, whose presentation resists viral immunomodulation. The HLA type of each donor mattered for the analysis, because public TCR beta signatures pointed to carriage of CMV infection along with the matching HLA type.

Broad study findings and their caveats: The ex vivo response was dominated by HLA-C-restricted CMV-specific TCR beta clonotypes, and the single most frequent clonotype in two of eight donors was supplied by these HLA-C-restricted clonotypes. Carriers of CMV infection plus the relevant HLA type were discriminated by the cumulative frequency of public TCR beta family members in the study cohort and in an independent roughly 320-donor cohort.

In regard to this clonotype: This receptor's antigen is unknown. No much larger clonotype is one base removed from it; base qualities were not supplied.

Data came from an Illumina HiSeq 1500. TCRdb passed the public sequencing reads through fastp at Q25 and MiXCR, retaining productive beta sequences. Every distinct CDR3 protein forms one entry, paired with its most common genes and DNA. Across this sample there are some 800,000 distinct CDR3 sequences, with 30% to 35% seen only once. Of the sample, around 12% is held by the ten largest clones. V is pruned by 6 bases and J by 0 bases, leaving 23 bases of the junction without a gene match. From its cysteine to its phenylalanine, the CDR3 spans 21 amino acids. Only the CDR3 portion is preserved as DNA: 63 bases, with reading frame beginning at the first base. Sample treatment or condition, as interpreted from the label and publication: in vitro stimulation with specific CMV peptide epitopes to enrich CMV-specific T cells.

The source was cultured CD8+ T cells from PBMCs, collected from culture after CMV antigen stimulation. The chain is encoded by TRBV12-3 or TRBV12-4 joined to TRBJ1-1; TRBD1 fits 9 bases in the junction. This receptor was identified in a human donor in good health (CMV status not recorded). Some clones in this sample may be carry-over from other donors' samples. The DNA sequence is given as TGTGCCAGCAGCCCGCCCCCAGGACAGGGGAAATACTCAGGGCTGAACACTGAAGCTTTCTTT. Its translation reads: CASSPPPGQGKYSGLNTEAFF.